These T cell receptor beta chains were read from a single sample in a study of patients and donors after allogeneic stem cell transplantation. One entry per CDR3 protein results from TCRdb running MiXCR on the RT-PCR reads. The table shows 25,000 to 40,000 distinct CDR3 sequences, with 37% occurring only once. Sequenced input: blood, either unsorted or a sorted T cell fraction (not recorded which). The receptors come from a human donor who was either an allogeneic HSCT recipient or a stem cell or donor lymphocyte infusion donor (not recorded which). It is not recorded whose cells these are; they may come from a transplant donor. Both conserved end residues are part of each CDR3. A D gene is named only where the DNA matches it firmly. The size entry is marked missing in some rows and otherwise reads once, few, many or a size class.

D,J,size,V,DNA,CDR3
NA,TRBJ1-5,NA,TRBV3-2,TGTGCCAGCAGCCAAGGAGGTGGCTGTAGCAATCAGCCCCAGCATTTT,CASSQGGGCSNQPQHF
TRBD1,TRBJ1-6,few,TRBV29-1,TGCAGCGCAGGGGGCGCGGATTCACCCCTCCACTTT,CSAGGADSPLHF
NA,TRBJ2-1,few,TRBV20-1,TGCAGTGCTAGGTCGGGGTGGTGGGAGCAGTTCTTC,CSARSGWWEQFF
NA,TRBJ2-3,NA,TRBV20-1,TGCAGTGCTAGAGATCGAGGAATAGTGAGGCCAGGGGCTACAGATACGCAGTATTTT,CSARDRGIVRPGATDTQYF
NA,TRBJ1-5,few,TRBV2,TGTGCCAGCAGTTTACAGGAGTTTAGGCAGCCCCAGCATTTT,CASSLQEFRQPQHF
NA,TRBJ1-2,NA,TRBV29-1,TGCAGCGGGCGGGGGAGAAACTATGGCTACACCTTC,CSGRGRNYGYTF
NA,TRBJ1-5,NA,TRBV5-6,TGTGCCAGCAGCTTCTCCGGGACAACGTTTCTCCAGCCCCAGCATTTT,CASSFSGTTFLQPQHF
NA,TRBJ1-1,many,TRBV29-1,TGCAGCGTCACTACCGGAGGGAACACTGAAGCTTTCTTT,CSVTTGGNTEAFF
TRBD1,TRBJ1-2,NA,TRBV20-1,TGCAGTGCTAGTGGGACAGCTAACTATGGCTACACCTTC,CSASGTANYGYTF
NA,TRBJ2-7,NA,TRBV7-9,TGTGCCAGCAGCTTACCTAGTGGCTACGAGCAGTACTTC,CASSLPSGYEQYF
TRBD1,TRBJ1-1,medium-sized,TRBV7-2,TGTGCCAGCAGAATTAAACAGGGGGCGGTTAGAGCTTTCTTT,CASRIKQGAVRAFF